The clone carrying this T cell receptor beta chain was observed a single time. CDR1 and CDR2 from the germline V gene are GTSNPN and SVGIG (reference sequence). This CDR3 comprises 17 residues. Unmatched junction bases numbered 18, after V lost 5 bases and J lost 7 bases. The sample belongs to a study of blood T cell repertoires in COVID-19. Background on the study: From the United States, Italy and Spain came samples of acute and convalescent COVID-19. In each case, the material was cDNA or gDNA derived from T cells, B-cell-depleted T cells, or PBMCs.

TCRdb's copy holds only in-frame clones and misses some; the assay was immunoSEQ multiplex PCR. Altogether some 500,000 clones are present, roughly nine tenths being singletons, with the ten largest covering 7.8%. The sequencing sample was made of peripheral blood. The source of this sequence is a woman aged 45 to 65 with COVID-19, enrolled during active disease. The gene calls are TRBV30 and TRBJ1-4; TRBD1 matches 8 bases. CDR3 in DNA: TGTGCCTGGGGAGAGACGACAGGGGCCTTAGGGGGTGAAAAACTGTTTTTT. Protein: CAWGETTGALGGEKLFF.